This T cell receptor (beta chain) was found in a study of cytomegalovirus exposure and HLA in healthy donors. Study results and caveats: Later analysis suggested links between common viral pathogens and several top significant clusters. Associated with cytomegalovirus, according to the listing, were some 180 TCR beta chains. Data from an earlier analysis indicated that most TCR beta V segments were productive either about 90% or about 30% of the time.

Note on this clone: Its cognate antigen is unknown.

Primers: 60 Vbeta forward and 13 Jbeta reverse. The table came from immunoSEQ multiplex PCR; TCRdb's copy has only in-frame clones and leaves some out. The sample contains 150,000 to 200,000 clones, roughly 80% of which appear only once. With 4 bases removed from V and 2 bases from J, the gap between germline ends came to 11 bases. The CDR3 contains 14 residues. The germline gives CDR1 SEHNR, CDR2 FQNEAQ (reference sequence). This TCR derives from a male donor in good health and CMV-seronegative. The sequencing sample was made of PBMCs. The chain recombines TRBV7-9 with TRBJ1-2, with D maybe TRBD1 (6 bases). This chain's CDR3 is CASSSTTGNYGYTF. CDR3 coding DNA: TGTGCCAGCAGCTCAACTACAGGGAACTATGGCTACACCTTC.